The rows below give T cell receptor beta chains drawn from one sample of a study of Ad26.COV2.S vaccination and SARS-CoV-2 variants. Profiling relied on immunoSEQ multiplex PCR, and the TCRdb table lists in-frame clones only, not all of them. The table lists hundreds of thousands of clones, approximately 90% of them singletons. The sequences come from peripheral blood, collected in a trial of Ad26.COV2.S vaccine versus placebo. Receptors were obtained from a person between 18 and 60 years old who received the Ad26.COV2.S COVID-19 vaccine or a placebo. Each CDR3 is given with its conserved first and last residue. A D gene is named only where the DNA matches it firmly. Expanded clones are given a class, and other clones once, few, many or no size at all.

v_call: TRBV2; d_call: NA; clone_size: NA; j_call: TRBJ1-6; cdr3_nt: TGTGCCAGCGTTAGACGGGCCGGGAGCTCCTATAATTCACCCCTCCACTTT; cdr3_aa: CASVRRAGSSYNSPLHF
v_call: TRBV28; d_call: NA; clone_size: NA; j_call: TRBJ2-7; cdr3_nt: TGTGCCAGCAGTTTCCGGAGTTCCGAGCAGTACTTC; cdr3_aa: CASSFRSSEQYF
v_call: TRBV2; d_call: NA; clone_size: NA; j_call: TRBJ2-5; cdr3_nt: TGTGCCAGCGTGCCCGAGAGCGAAGAGACCCAGTACTTC; cdr3_aa: CASVPESEETQYF
v_call: TRBV14; d_call: NA; clone_size: NA; j_call: TRBJ1-3; cdr3_nt: TGTGCCAGCAGCCAAGTACACAGCTCTGGAAACACCATATATTTT; cdr3_aa: CASSQVHSSGNTIYF
v_call: TRBV7-2; d_call: TRBD1; clone_size: once; j_call: TRBJ2-3; cdr3_nt: TGTGCCAGCAGCCCAGGGGGTTTCAGCACAGATACGCAGTATTTT; cdr3_aa: CASSPGGFSTDTQYF
v_call: TRBV12-3/TRBV12-4; d_call: NA; clone_size: NA; j_call: TRBJ2-7; cdr3_nt: TGTGCCAGCAGTTTTTCTACCTACGAGCAGTACTTC; cdr3_aa: CASSFSTYEQYF
v_call: TRBV4-2; d_call: NA; clone_size: NA; j_call: TRBJ2-7; cdr3_nt: TGTGCCAGCAGCCAAGAGGCGGGTACATCCTACGAGCAGTACTTC; cdr3_aa: CASSQEAGTSYEQYF
v_call: TRBV20-1; d_call: NA; clone_size: few; j_call: TRBJ1-1; cdr3_nt: TGCAGTGCTAGTCCCCCCGGGGCGAACACTGAAGCTTTCTTT; cdr3_aa: CSASPPGANTEAFF
v_call: TRBV7-8; d_call: TRBD1; clone_size: NA; j_call: TRBJ2-7; cdr3_nt: TGTGCCAGCAGCCAACTCCAGGGGGCGCTGTATCTCGAGCAGTACTTC; cdr3_aa: CASSQLQGALYLEQYF
v_call: TRBV5-6; d_call: NA; clone_size: NA; j_call: TRBJ2-7; cdr3_nt: TGTGCCAGCAGCCTAAGGACAAAGCAGTACTTC; cdr3_aa: CASSLRTKQYF
v_call: TRBV5-1; d_call: TRBD1; clone_size: NA; j_call: TRBJ1-1; cdr3_nt: TGCGCCAGCAGCCCGGGACAGGGGGATGCTGAAGCTTTCTTT; cdr3_aa: CASSPGQGDAEAFF
v_call: TRBV12-3/TRBV12-4; d_call: NA; clone_size: NA; j_call: TRBJ2-1; cdr3_nt: TGTGCCAGCGGACAAGGGGGTGACTTTGAGCAGTTCTTC; cdr3_aa: CASGQGGDFEQFF
v_call: TRBV19; d_call: NA; clone_size: NA; j_call: TRBJ2-5; cdr3_nt: TGTGCCAGTAGCCCTCGGCGTCCCTGGGGCACAGAGACCCAGTACTTC; cdr3_aa: CASSPRRPWGTETQYF
v_call: TRBV7-8; d_call: TRBD2; clone_size: NA; j_call: TRBJ2-3; cdr3_nt: TGTGCCAGCAGCTTAGGACTAGCGGGGTACACAGATACGCAGTATTTT; cdr3_aa: CASSLGLAGYTDTQYF
v_call: TRBV2; d_call: NA; clone_size: NA; j_call: TRBJ1-2; cdr3_nt: TGTGCCAGCAGTGATAGGTGGAGGCTCAACTATGGCTACACCTTC; cdr3_aa: CASSDRWRLNYGYTF
v_call: TRBV28; d_call: NA; clone_size: NA; j_call: TRBJ2-7; cdr3_nt: TGTGCCAGCAGTTTATCCGGGGGACGTTGGCAGCAGTACTTC; cdr3_aa: CASSLSGGRWQQYF
v_call: TRBV9; d_call: TRBD1; clone_size: NA; j_call: TRBJ1-4; cdr3_nt: TGTGCCAGCAGCTTAACCGGGACAGTTAATGAAAAACTGTTTTTT; cdr3_aa: CASSLTGTVNEKLFF